The 3 T cell receptor beta chains presented below share a single source sample, sequenced in a study of CD8 T cells in ankylosing spondylitis. In TCRdb, the 5' RACE reads were re-called with MiXCR into one record per CDR3 protein. This table holds fewer than 150,000 distinct CDR3 sequences, around 7.9% found once. Sequencing input: blood, either unsorted or a sorted T cell fraction (not recorded which). The receptors shown here come from a female donor with ankylosing spondylitis or in good health (not recorded which).

The sample holds many counts of this clonotype. The V and J genes are TRBV7-8 and TRBJ2-5; D gene ambiguous. CDR3 length equals 12 residues. Germline V lookup: CDR1 SGHVS, CDR2 FQNEAQ. V was cut by 5 bases and J by 5 bases, with 9 bases left in between. CDR3 sequence: CASSPTRETQYF. In DNA, the CDR3 is TGTGCCAGCAGCCCGACAAGGGAGACCCAGTACTTC. Using reference TRBV7-8 and TRBJ2-5 for the parts outside the CDR3, the full variable domain is GAGVSQSPRYKVAKRGQDVALRCDPISGHVSLFWYQQALGQGPEFLTYFQNEAQLDKSGLPSDRFFAERPEGSVSTLKIQRTQQEDSAVYLCASSPTRETQYFGPGTRLLVL.

This clonotype has a count of ten or more. The chain is built from TRBV6-2 or TRBV6-3 and TRBJ2-3; the D gene could be TRBD1 or TRBD2 (5 bases each). CDR1 and CDR2 from the germline V gene are MNHEY and SVGEGT. The length of the CDR3 is 12 residues. Trimming took off 6 bases at V and 2 bases at J, with 6 bases between the two ends. CDR3 region: CASRGPTDTQYF. In DNA, the CDR3 is TGTGCCAGCAGGGGACCCACAGATACGCAGTATTTT.

This clonotype was seen at least ten times. The J gene is TRBJ1-3, the V gene TRBV7-2, with 10 positions matching TRBD1. The germline gives CDR1 SGHTA, CDR2 FQGNSA. Trimming at V came to 5 bases and at J to 8 bases, leaving 9 bases not matched to a gene. The CDR3 spans 15 residues. The CDR3 DNA reads TGTGCCAGCAGCCCCAGGACAGGGGGGGCGGACACCATATATTTT. It specifies CASSPRTGGADTIYF.